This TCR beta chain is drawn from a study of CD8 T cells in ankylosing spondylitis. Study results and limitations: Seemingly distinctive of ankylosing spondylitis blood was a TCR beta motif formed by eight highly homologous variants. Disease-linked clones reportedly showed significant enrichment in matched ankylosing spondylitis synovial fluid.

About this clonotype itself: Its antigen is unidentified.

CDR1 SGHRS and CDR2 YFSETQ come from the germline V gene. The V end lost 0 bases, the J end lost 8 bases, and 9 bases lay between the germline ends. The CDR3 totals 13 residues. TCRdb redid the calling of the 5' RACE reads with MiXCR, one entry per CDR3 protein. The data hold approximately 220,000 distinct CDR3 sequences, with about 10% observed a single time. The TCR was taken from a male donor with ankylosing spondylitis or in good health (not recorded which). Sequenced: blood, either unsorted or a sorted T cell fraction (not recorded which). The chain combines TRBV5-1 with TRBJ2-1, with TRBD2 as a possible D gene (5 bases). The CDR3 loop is CASSLGTLDEQFF. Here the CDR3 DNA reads TGCGCCAGCAGCTTGGGGACTTTGGATGAGCAGTTCTTC.